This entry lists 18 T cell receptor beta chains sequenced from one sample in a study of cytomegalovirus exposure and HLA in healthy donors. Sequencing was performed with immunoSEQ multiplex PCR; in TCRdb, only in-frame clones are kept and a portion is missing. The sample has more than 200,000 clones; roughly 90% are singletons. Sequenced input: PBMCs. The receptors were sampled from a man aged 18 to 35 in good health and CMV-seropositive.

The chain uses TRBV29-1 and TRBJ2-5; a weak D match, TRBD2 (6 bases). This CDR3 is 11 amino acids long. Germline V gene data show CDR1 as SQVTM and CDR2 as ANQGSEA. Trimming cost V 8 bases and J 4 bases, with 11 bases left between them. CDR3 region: CSTGTPETQYF. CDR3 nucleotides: TGCAGCACCGGGACTCCAGAGACCCAGTACTTC.

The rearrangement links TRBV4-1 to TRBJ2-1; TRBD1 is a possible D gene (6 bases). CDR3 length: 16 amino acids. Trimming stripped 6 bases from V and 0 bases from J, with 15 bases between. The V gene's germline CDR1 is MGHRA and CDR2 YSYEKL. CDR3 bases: TGCGCCAGCAGACAACCCACAGGGAGCTCCTACAATGAGCAGTTCTTC. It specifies CASRQPTGSSYNEQFF.

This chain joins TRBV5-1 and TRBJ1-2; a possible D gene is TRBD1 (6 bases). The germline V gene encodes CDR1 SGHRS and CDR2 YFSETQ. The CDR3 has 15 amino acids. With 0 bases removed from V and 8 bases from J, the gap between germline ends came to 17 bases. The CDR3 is CASSLAAGAIDGYTF. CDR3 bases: TGCGCCAGCAGCTTGGCAGCAGGGGCAATTGACGGCTACACCTTC. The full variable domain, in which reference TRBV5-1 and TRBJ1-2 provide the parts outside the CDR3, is KAGVTQTPRYLIKTRGQQVTLSCSPISGHRSVSWYQQTPGQGLQFLFEYFSETQRNKGNFPGRFSGRQFSNSRSEMNVSTLELGDSALYLCASSLAAGAIDGYTFGSGTRLTVV.

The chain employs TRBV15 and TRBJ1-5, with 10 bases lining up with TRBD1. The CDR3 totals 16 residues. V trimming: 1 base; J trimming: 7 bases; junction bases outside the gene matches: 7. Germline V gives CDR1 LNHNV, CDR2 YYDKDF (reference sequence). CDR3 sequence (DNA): TGTGCCACCAGCAGAGCTGCGACAGGGGGCGGACAGCCCCAGCATTTT. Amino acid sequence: CATSRAATGGGQPQHF.

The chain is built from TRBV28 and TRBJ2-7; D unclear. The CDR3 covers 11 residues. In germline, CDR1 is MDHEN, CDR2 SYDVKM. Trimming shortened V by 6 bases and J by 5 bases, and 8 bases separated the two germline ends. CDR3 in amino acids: CASRYRDEQYF. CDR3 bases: TGTGCCAGCAGATACCGGGACGAGCAGTACTTC.

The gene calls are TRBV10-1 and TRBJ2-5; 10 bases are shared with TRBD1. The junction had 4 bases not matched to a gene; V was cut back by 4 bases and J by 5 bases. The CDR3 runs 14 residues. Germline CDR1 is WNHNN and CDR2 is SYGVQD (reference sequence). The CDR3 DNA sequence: TGCGCCAGCAGTGCCGGACAGGGGGACGAGACCCAGTACTTC. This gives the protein CASSAGQGDETQYF.

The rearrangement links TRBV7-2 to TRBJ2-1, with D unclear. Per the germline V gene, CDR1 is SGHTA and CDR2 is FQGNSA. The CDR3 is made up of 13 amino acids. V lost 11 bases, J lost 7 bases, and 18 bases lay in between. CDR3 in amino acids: CAPTFGLLNEQFF. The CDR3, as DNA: TGTGCCCCTACGTTCGGGCTTCTAAATGAGCAGTTCTTC.

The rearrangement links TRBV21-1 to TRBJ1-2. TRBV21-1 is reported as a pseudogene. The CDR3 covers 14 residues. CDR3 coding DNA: TGTGCCAGCAGCGTCACGATCTATCGGGATGGCTACACCTTC. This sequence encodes CASSVTIYRDGYTF.

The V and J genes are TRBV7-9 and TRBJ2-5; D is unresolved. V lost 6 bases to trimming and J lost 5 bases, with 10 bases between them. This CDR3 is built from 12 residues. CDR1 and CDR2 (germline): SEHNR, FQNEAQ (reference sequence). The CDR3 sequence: CASSRSRETQYF. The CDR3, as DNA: TGTGCCAGCAGTCGCAGCAGGGAGACCCAGTACTTC. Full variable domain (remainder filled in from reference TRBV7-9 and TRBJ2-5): DTGVSQNPRHKITKRGQNVTFRCDPISEHNRLYWYRQTLGQGPEFLTYFQNEAQLEKSRLLSDRFSAERPKGSFSTLEIQRTEQGDSAMYLCASSRSRETQYFGPGTRLLVL.

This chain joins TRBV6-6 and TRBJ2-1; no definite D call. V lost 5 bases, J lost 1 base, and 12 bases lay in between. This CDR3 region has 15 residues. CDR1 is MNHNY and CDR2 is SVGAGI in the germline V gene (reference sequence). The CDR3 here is CASSTRPLSYNEQFF. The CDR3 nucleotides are TGTGCCAGCAGTACTCGTCCGCTTTCCTACAATGAGCAGTTCTTC.

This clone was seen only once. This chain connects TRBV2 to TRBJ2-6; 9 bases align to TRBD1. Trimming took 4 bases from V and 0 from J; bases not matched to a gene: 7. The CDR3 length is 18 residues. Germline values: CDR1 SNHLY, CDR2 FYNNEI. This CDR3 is CASSVPTGGSSGANVLTF. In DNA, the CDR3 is TGTGCCAGCAGTGTTCCGACAGGGGGAAGCTCTGGGGCCAACGTCCTGACTTTC.

CDR3 loop: CASSFLAGVSYNEQFF. CDR3 nucleotide sequence: TGTGCCAGCAGCTTTCTAGCGGGAGTGTCGTACAATGAGCAGTTCTTC. This sequence joins TRBV7-2 and TRBJ2-1; TRBD2 aligns across 10 bases. V dropped 3 bases and J dropped 4; count of bases not matched to a gene: 6. Germline CDR1 is SGHTA and CDR2 is FQGNSA. CDR3 length: 16 amino acids. Based on the CDR3 plus reference TRBV7-2 and TRBJ2-1, the full variable domain is GAGVSQSPSNKVTEKGKDVELRCDPISGHTALYWYRQSLGQGLEFLIYFQGNSAPDKSGLPSDRFSAERTGGSVSTLTIQRTQQEDSAVYLCASSFLAGVSYNEQFFGPGTRLTVL.

CDR3 sequence: CASSFRDEGNQPQHF. In DNA, the CDR3 is TGCGCCAGCAGCTTCCGGGACGAGGGGAATCAGCCCCAGCATTTT. This chain links TRBV5-1 with TRBJ1-5; maybe TRBD1 (5 bases). V was cut by 2 bases and J by 4 bases, with 13 bases left in between. The germline gives CDR1 SGHRS, CDR2 YFSETQ. CDR3 length: 15 amino acids.

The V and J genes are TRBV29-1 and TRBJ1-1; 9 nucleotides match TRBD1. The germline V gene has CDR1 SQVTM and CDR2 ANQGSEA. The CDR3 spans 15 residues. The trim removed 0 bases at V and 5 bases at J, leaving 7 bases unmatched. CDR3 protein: CSVEDYRDRVTEAFF. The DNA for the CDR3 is TGCAGCGTTGAAGATTACCGGGACAGGGTGACTGAAGCTTTCTTT.

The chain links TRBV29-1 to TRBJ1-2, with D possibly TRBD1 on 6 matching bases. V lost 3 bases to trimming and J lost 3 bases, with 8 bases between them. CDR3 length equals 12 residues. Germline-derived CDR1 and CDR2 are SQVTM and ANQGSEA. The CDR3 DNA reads TGCAGCGTTGATGGGGGCGACTATGGCTACACCTTC. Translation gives CSVDGGDYGYTF.

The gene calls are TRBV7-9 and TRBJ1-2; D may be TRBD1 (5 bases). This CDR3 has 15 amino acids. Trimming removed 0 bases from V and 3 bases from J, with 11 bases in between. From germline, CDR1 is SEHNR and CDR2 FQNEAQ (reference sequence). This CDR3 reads CASSLAGTSYYGYTF. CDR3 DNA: TGTGCCAGCAGCTTAGCAGGGACCTCCTACTATGGCTACACCTTC.

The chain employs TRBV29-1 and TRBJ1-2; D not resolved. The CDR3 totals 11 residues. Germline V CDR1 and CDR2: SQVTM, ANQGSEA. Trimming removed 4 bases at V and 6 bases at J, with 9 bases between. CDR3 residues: CSVVREHGYTF. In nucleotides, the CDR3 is TGCAGCGTTGTAAGGGAGCATGGCTACACCTTC.

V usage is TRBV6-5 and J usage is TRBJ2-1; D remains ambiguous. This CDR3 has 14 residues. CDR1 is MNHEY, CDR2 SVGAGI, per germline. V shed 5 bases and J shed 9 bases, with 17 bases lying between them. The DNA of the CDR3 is TGTGCCAGCAGTATAGAGTTTTCTCTAGGTGAGCAGTTCTTC. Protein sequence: CASSIEFSLGEQFF.